The rows below give T cell receptor beta chains drawn from one sample of a study of graft-versus-host responses after intestinal transplantation. Clones were sequenced by immunoSEQ multiplex PCR, and TCRdb holds only the in-frame ones, with some missing. Of 55,000 to 85,000 clones listed, approximately 88% are singletons. No antigens are known for them. The sequencing used unstimulated CD8+ T cells sorted from spleen or lymph node cells, collected before intestinal transplant. These receptors all stem from a human donor who received an intestinal transplant. Both conserved end residues are part of each CDR3. A D gene is named only where the DNA matches it firmly. Expanded clones are given a class, and other clones once, few, many or no size at all.

TRBJ2-3 TRBV7-3 - TRBD2 TGTGCCAGCAGCCCGGGACTAGGACTGACAGATACGCAGTATTTT CASSPGLGLTDTQYF
TRBJ2-7 TRBV6-1 once TRBD1 TGTGCCAGCTTTGGACAGGCCTCCTACGAGCAGTACTTC CASFGQASYEQYF
TRBJ1-4 TRBV7-9 - - TGTGCCAGCAGCTTCACGACAACGAATGAAAAACTGTTTTTT CASSFTTTNEKLFF
TRBJ2-3 TRBV6-1 - - TGTGCCAGCAGTGAAGGACCCAGGAGGGGAGATACGCAGTATTTT CASSEGPRRGDTQYF
TRBJ2-5 TRBV5-1 - - TGCGCCAGCAGCTTGCAGCCGGAGGAGACCCAGTACTTC CASSLQPEETQYF
TRBJ1-1 TRBV2 - - TGTGCCAGCAGTGAAGCGCTAGGACACCTGAACACTGAAGCTTTCTTT CASSEALGHLNTEAFF
TRBJ1-2 TRBV6-1 once TRBD1 TGTGCCAGCAGTGAAGGACAGGGAATACATGGCTACACCTTC CASSEGQGIHGYTF
TRBJ2-2 TRBV6-5 - TRBD2 TGTGCCAGCAGTTCCAGCGGGGGGGCGGCCGGGGAGCTGTTTTTT CASSSSGGAAGELFF
TRBJ2-2 TRBV9 - TRBD2 TGTGCCAGCAGCGTGTTAGCGGGAGGGGGATTGGAGCTGTTTTTT CASSVLAGGGLELFF
TRBJ2-7 TRBV6-6 - TRBD1 TGTGCCAGCAGGGACAGGGAGGACCCCGTGGACTACGAGCAGTACTTC CASRDREDPVDYEQYF
TRBJ1-2 TRBV5-4 few TRBD1 TGTGCCAGCAGCCCAGAAGGGACAGGGCGGTATGGCTACACCTTC CASSPEGTGRYGYTF
TRBJ2-5 TRBV5-1 - - TGCGCCAGCAGCTATGTCGGGGAGACCCAGTACTTC CASSYVGETQYF
TRBJ2-7 TRBV10-3 - TRBD1 TGTGCCATCAGTGAGTACAGGGGGGAGTACGAGCAGTACTTC CAISEYRGEYEQYF
TRBJ2-3 TRBV4-1 - TRBD2 TGCGCCAGCAGCCAAGAGACTAGCAAGGATACGCAGTATTTT CASSQETSKDTQYF
TRBJ1-6 TRBV27 - - TGTGCCAGCAGTCCACTACTCTTCCTTGGTTCACCCCTCCACTTT CASSPLLFLGSPLHF
TRBJ1-1 TRBV19 - - TGTGCCAGTAGTGCGGTGATGGAACCTGAAGCTTTCTTT CASSAVMEPEAFF
TRBJ2-1 TRBV28 - TRBD1 TGTGCCAGCAGTTTATCCGGCTTAGTGTCAGGGGGCGGAATTCCGATCAATGAGCAGTTCTTC CASSLSGLVSGGGIPINEQFF
TRBJ2-7 TRBV28 - - TGTGCCAGCAGTTTTGAGGGCTTAGGTGAGCAGTACTTC CASSFEGLGEQYF
TRBJ2-7 TRBV25-1 - - TGTGCCAGCAGCCCCGGGACCTACGAGCAGTACTTC CASSPGTYEQYF
TRBJ2-3 TRBV4-2 - - TGTGCCAGCAGCCAGGAGACTAGGAGCACAGATACGCAGTATTTT CASSQETRSTDTQYF
TRBJ2-3 TRBV5-1 - - TGCGCCAGCTCCCGACGGGGTCCCGGGTATACGCAGTATTTT CASSRRGPGYTQYF
TRBJ1-4 TRBV4-1 - TRBD1 TGCGCCAGCAGCCCGTCACCAGGGGGCGCGAACGAAAAACTGTTTTTT CASSPSPGGANEKLFF